The TCR beta chain described here comes from a study of blood T cell repertoires in COVID-19. Study-level information: Acute-phase and convalescent COVID-19 samples originated in the United States, Italy and Spain. Sources were T cells, B-cell-depleted T cells, or PBMCs; the material itself was cDNA or gDNA.

In germline, CDR1 is KGHSH, CDR2 LQKENI. Trimming took 0 bases from V and 3 from J; bases not matched to a gene: 5. This CDR3 spans 17 amino acids. In the study's own analysis: By means of reference gene primer amplification, nucleated cell counts were estimated. This table comes from immunoSEQ multiplex PCR, and its TCRdb copy is limited to in-frame clones, with some not included. D and trimming come from the DNA, and the V and J calls and clone size come from that table. The data contain approximately 200,000 clones, around nine tenths of them singletons. Sequencing was carried out using peripheral blood. The rearrangement joins TRBV18 to TRBJ2-5; 12 positions agree with TRBD2. The TCR originated in a man in his 60s who had recovered from COVID-19. The CDR3 region has the DNA TGTGCCAGCTCACCACCCCTTAGGACTAGCGGGAAAGAGACCCAGTACTTC. It specifies CASSPPLRTSGKETQYF.